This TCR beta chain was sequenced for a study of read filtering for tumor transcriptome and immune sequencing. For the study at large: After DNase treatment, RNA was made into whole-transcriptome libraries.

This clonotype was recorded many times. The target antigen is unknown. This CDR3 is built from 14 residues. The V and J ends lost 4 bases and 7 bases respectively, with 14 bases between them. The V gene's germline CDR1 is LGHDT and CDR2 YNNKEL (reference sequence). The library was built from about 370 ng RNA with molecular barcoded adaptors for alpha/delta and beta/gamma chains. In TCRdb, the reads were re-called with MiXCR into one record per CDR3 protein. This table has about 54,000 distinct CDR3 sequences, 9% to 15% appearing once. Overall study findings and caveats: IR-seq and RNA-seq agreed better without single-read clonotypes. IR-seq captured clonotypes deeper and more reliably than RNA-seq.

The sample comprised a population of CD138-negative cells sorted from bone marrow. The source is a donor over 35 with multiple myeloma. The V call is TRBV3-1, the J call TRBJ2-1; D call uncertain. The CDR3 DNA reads TGTGCCAGCAGCCCGTCCCTCGCCAGGAATGAGCAGTTCTTC. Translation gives CASSPSLARNEQFF.